A single sample is the source of the 23 T cell receptor beta chains below, sequenced in a study of blood T cell repertoires in COVID-19 (TCRdb year 2020). Libraries were prepared through the immunoSEQ multiplex PCR assay. The table was pulled from immuneACCESS by TCRdb, which kept in-frame rearrangements only. Such tables lose some clones; where checked, under half of the loss comes from unresolved V genes, and the rest has no known cause. This sample holds about 140,000 clones; about 87% were observed only once. Of the sample, 5% to 6% is held by the ten largest clones. Specimen: peripheral blood. The origin of the receptors is a human donor in a cohort sampled during active COVID-19.

The rearrangement links TRBV4-1 to TRBJ1-6, with D tentatively TRBD1 (6 bases). The germline V gene has CDR1 MGHRA and CDR2 YSYEKL. CDR3 length: 13 residues. With 3 bases removed from V and 10 bases from J, the gap between germline ends came to 10 bases. The CDR3 nucleotides are TGCGCCAGCAGCCACCAGGGGTCGTCACCCCTCCACTTT. Protein sequence: CASSHQGSSPLHF.

In this sample, this clone turned up once. The chain recombines TRBV10-1 with TRBJ2-2; tentative D call: TRBD1 (5 bases). Trimming shortened V by 4 bases and J by 3 bases, and 12 bases separated the two germline ends. Per the germline V gene, CDR1 is WNHNN and CDR2 is SYGVQD (reference sequence). There are 15 residues in the CDR3. CDR3 sequence (DNA): TGCGCCAGCAGTGGAAATCAGGGCTACACCGGGGAGCTGTTTTTT. This sequence encodes CASSGNQGYTGELFF.

CDR3 DNA: TGTGCCAGCAGCCAAGGTGGTAAGAGATTAGCTTTCTTT. This encodes CASSQGGKRLAFF. The J gene is TRBJ1-1, the V gene TRBV3-1 (or the pseudogene TRBV3-2); no clear D. Trimming stripped 1 base from V and 10 bases from J, with 13 bases between. CDR3 size: 13 residues. Germline V lookup: CDR1 LGHDT, CDR2 YNNKEL (reference sequence).

This sequence joins TRBV19 and TRBJ2-3; D might be TRBD2 (7 bases). The CDR3 length is 14 residues. The V gene's germline CDR1 is LNHDA and CDR2 SQIVND (reference sequence). Trimming left V 5 bases short and J 3 bases short, with 12 bases between. The CDR3 DNA sequence: TGTGCCAGTAGTTGGGAGGGGGGTACAGATACGCAGTATTTT. As protein: CASSWEGGTDTQYF. The complete variable domain, with remaining parts taken from reference TRBV19 and TRBJ2-3, reads DGGITQSPKYLFRKEGQNVTLSCEQNLNHDAMYWYRQDPGQGLRLIYYSQIVNDFQKGDIAEGYSVSREKKESFPLTVTSAQKNPTAFYLCASSWEGGTDTQYFGPGTRLTVL.

The V call is TRBV7-8, the J call TRBJ2-1; weak D call: TRBD1 (5 bases). CDR3 length equals 15 residues. The germline CDR1 and CDR2 sequences are SGHVS and FQNEAQ. Deletions cut 1 base from V and 0 bases from J, with 7 bases between. The CDR3 region is CASSLDRSSYNEQFF. The CDR3 DNA reads TGTGCCAGCAGCTTAGACAGGAGCTCCTACAATGAGCAGTTCTTC.

The chain joins TRBV6-5 to TRBJ1-2; maybe TRBD1 (5 bases). Germline CDR1 reads MNHEY; CDR2 reads SVGAGI. The CDR3 has 14 amino acids. V was trimmed by 7 bases and J by 5 bases, leaving 17 bases between them. The CDR3, as DNA: TGTGCCAGCAACAAGCCGGGGGACGGGTATGGCTACACCTTC. Translation: CASNKPGDGYGYTF.

The chain links TRBV27 to TRBJ2-1, with TRBD1 identical over 8 bases. Germline assignment: CDR1 MNHEY and CDR2 SMNVEV (reference sequence). Trimming removed 5 bases from V and 16 bases from J; junction bases left unmatched: 16. This CDR3 contains 14 residues. The DNA of the CDR3 is TGTGCCAGCAGTCCTCGGACAGGGCTCTCAGATTTTTTCTTC. Translation gives CASSPRTGLSDFFF.

The chain links TRBV9 to TRBJ2-2; possible D gene TRBD2, 5 bases. V lost 1 base to trimming and J lost 5 bases, with 12 bases between them. Germline V gene sequence: CDR1 SGDLS, CDR2 YYNGEE. This CDR3 spans 15 amino acids. CDR3 sequence: CASSVTGSRTGELFF. The CDR3 bases are TGTGCCAGCAGCGTAACGGGATCGCGGACCGGGGAGCTGTTTTTT.

The V gene is TRBV5-4, the J gene TRBJ1-1, with D perhaps TRBD1 (6 bases). The germline gives CDR1 SGHNT, CDR2 YYREEE (reference sequence). This CDR3 has 15 amino acids. V was shortened by 7 bases and J by 1 base, with 17 bases between the two germline ends. The CDR3: CASLLFTGSNTEAFF. The CDR3 coding sequence is TGTGCCAGCTTATTATTTACAGGGTCGAACACTGAAGCTTTCTTT.

The CDR3 bases are TGTGCCAGCAGGCCGGGAGGGGGAACTTACGAGCAGTACTTC. Translating gives CASRPGGGTYEQYF. The chain couples TRBV6-5 to TRBJ2-7; 8 nucleotides line up with TRBD2. There are 14 residues in the CDR3. Germline CDR1 is MNHEY and CDR2 is SVGAGI. V lost 6 bases to trimming and J lost 4 bases; unmatched junction nucleotides: 8.

The gene calls are TRBV28 and TRBJ2-1, with 8 bases fitting TRBD2. The V segment lost 5 bases and the J segment 8 bases; nucleotides outside the gene matches: 2. The CDR3 loop spans 12 amino acids. CDR1 is MDHEN and CDR2 is SYDVKM in the germline V gene. CDR3: CASSDGRDEQFF. The CDR3 DNA sequence: TGTGCCAGCAGTGACGGGAGGGATGAGCAGTTCTTC.

V is TRBV2 and J is TRBJ2-5; 11 nucleotides line up with TRBD2. The CDR3 loop spans 19 amino acids. Germline V CDR1 and CDR2: SNHLY, FYNNEI. Trimming cost V 4 bases and J 0 bases; bases outside gene matches: 13. CDR3 loop: CASSVWLAGGRSYQETQYF. CDR3 DNA sequence: TGTGCCAGCAGTGTTTGGCTAGCGGGGGGTAGGTCGTACCAAGAGACCCAGTACTTC.

The chain is built from TRBV6-5 and TRBJ1-1; 7 nucleotides match TRBD1. The CDR3 has 13 residues. The V gene's germline CDR1 is MNHEY and CDR2 SVGAGI. Trimming removed 6 bases from V and 5 bases from J; junction bases left unmatched: 6. CDR3 loop: CASSFTGETEAFF. CDR3 sequence (DNA): TGTGCCAGCAGCTTCACAGGGGAAACTGAAGCTTTCTTT.

This chain connects TRBV18 to TRBJ1-1, with 9 bases matching TRBD1. CDR1 KGHSH and CDR2 LQKENI come from the germline V gene. The CDR3 runs to 14 residues. Trimming at V came to 6 bases and at J to 8 bases, leaving 10 bases not matched to a gene. CDR3 sequence (DNA): TGTGCCAGCTCCGTCGGGACAGGGAGGTTGGAAGCTTTCTTT. The encoded protein is CASSVGTGRLEAFF.

The J gene is TRBJ2-3, the V gene TRBV6-4; 8 nucleotides agree with TRBD2. This CDR3 region has 15 residues. The junction had 11 bases not matched to a gene; V was cut back by 6 bases and J by 6 bases. The germline V gene encodes CDR1 MRHNA and CDR2 SNTAGT. CDR3 amino acids: CASRRDGGARDTQYF. The CDR3, as DNA: TGTGCCAGCAGACGAGACGGGGGGGCCAGGGATACGCAGTATTTT.

The V and J genes are TRBV6-4 and TRBJ1-1; D is possibly TRBD1 (5 bases). Germline values: CDR1 MRHNA, CDR2 SNTAGT. This CDR3 has 13 amino acids. With 4 bases removed from V and 4 bases from J, the gap between germline ends came to 10 bases. The CDR3 region has the DNA TGTGCCAGCAGTGCACAGGAGGGCACTGAAGCTTTCTTT. It is translated as CASSAQEGTEAFF.

The chain couples TRBV28 to TRBJ2-5; possible D gene TRBD1, 6 bases. The CDR3 totals 15 residues. With 6 bases removed from V and 0 bases from J, the gap between germline ends came to 14 bases. CDR1 is MDHEN, CDR2 SYDVKM, per germline. CDR3 DNA: TGTGCCAGCAGGGAGCCAAAGGGGGACCAAGAGACCCAGTACTTC. This sequence encodes CASREPKGDQETQYF.

The chain links TRBV4-1 to TRBJ2-4, with 9 positions matching TRBD1. The germline V gene has CDR1 MGHRA and CDR2 YSYEKL. This CDR3 region has 16 residues. Germline trimming cut 3 bases from V and 8 bases from J; bases unmatched to any gene: 11. The CDR3 loop is CASSHKIRDRVDIQYF. The CDR3 region has the DNA TGCGCCAGCAGCCATAAAATCCGGGACAGGGTGGACATTCAGTACTTC.

This sequence joins TRBV4-1 and TRBJ2-1; 11 positions agree with TRBD2. The CDR3 totals 14 residues. Germline V gene lookup returns CDR1 MGHRA and CDR2 YSYEKL. Trimming removed 4 bases from V and 6 bases from J; junction bases left unmatched: 2. The CDR3 sequence is CASSLLAGGNEQFF. Here the CDR3 DNA reads TGCGCCAGCAGCCTCCTAGCGGGAGGCAATGAGCAGTTCTTC.

This chain uses TRBV2 with TRBJ2-2; D is possibly TRBD2 (5 bases). The V end was cut by 2 bases, the J end by 4 bases, with 11 bases between. The CDR3 has 15 amino acids. The germline V gene has CDR1 SNHLY and CDR2 FYNNEI. The CDR3: CASSELASGTGELFF. CDR3 nucleotides: TGTGCCAGCAGTGAATTAGCGTCTGGCACCGGGGAGCTGTTTTTT.

The rearrangement links TRBV27 to TRBJ2-1; 10 bases align to TRBD2. CDR1 MNHEY and CDR2 SMNVEV come from the germline V gene (reference sequence). This CDR3 has 15 amino acids. Germline trimming cut 4 bases from V and 2 bases from J; bases unmatched to any gene: 2. The CDR3 region is CASSSSGRAYNEQFF. CDR3 DNA: TGTGCCAGCAGTTCAAGCGGGAGGGCCTACAATGAGCAGTTCTTC.

This clone appeared a few times. The chain uses TRBV27 and TRBJ1-2, with D hard to call. The CDR3 covers 14 residues. The ends were cut back, 3 bases at V and 0 bases at J, with 8 bases in the middle. Germline CDR1 is MNHEY and CDR2 is SMNVEV (reference sequence). The DNA for the CDR3 is TGTGCCAGCAGTTTCTCAGAATCTAACTATGGCTACACCTTC. This sequence encodes CASSFSESNYGYTF.

The rearrangement joins TRBV23-1 to TRBJ2-3; D is possibly TRBD2 (5 bases). TRBV23-1 is filed as an ORF, its function uncertain. Trimming took 6 bases from V and 6 from J, leaving 25 bases between them. CDR3 length: 17 amino acids. The CDR3 is CASRCNSGEQTGDTQYF. CDR3 DNA: TGCGCCAGCAGGTGTAACTCCGGGGAACAAACCGGGGATACGCAGTATTTT.